The sequence of this TCR beta chain was determined in a study of naive and memory T cell subsets. A note on this clonotype: The target antigen is unknown.

The V gene's germline CDR1 is PRHDT and CDR2 FYEKMQ (reference sequence). Unmatched junction bases numbered 4, after V lost 0 bases and J lost 6 bases. This CDR3 has 14 residues. An equimolar mix of two oligonucleotides served as the beta constant-region primer for TRBC1 and TRBC2. The ligated cDNA underwent four PCR rounds using SP2 and nested alpha and beta constant-region primers. One entry per CDR3 protein, called by TCRdb with MiXCR from the UMI-ligation and nested PCR reads. The table has approximately 140,000 distinct CDR3 sequences, approximately 18% seen once. Regarding the study as a whole: Naive repertoires, especially CD8, held a few larger clonotypes, possibly memory cells re-expressing CD45RA. TCR abundance followed a power law differing between naive and memory subsets.

The rearrangement links TRBV13 to TRBJ1-1, with 7 bases lining up with TRBD1. The clonotype was recovered from a human donor in good health. The specimen was naive CD8+ T cells from blood. This CDR3 reads CASSLGLQGPEAFF. In DNA form, the CDR3 reads TGTGCCAGCAGCTTAGGCCTACAGGGGCCTGAAGCTTTCTTT.